This TCR beta chain comes out of a study of T-cell reconstitution after alpha-beta-depleted transplantation in children. Findings and limits, study-wide: Most T-cell counts and diversity one year after the transplant came from T cells that were newly produced.

V was shortened by 6 bases and J by 6 bases, with 9 bases between the two germline ends. CDR3 length: 11 amino acids. The germline gives CDR1 MGHDK, CDR2 SYGVNS. Preparation of the TCRbeta library involved a method that used unique molecular identifiers. TCRdb used MiXCR to reprocess the PCR reads, holding one entry per CDR3 protein. The table shows about 300,000 distinct CDR3 sequences, with about 9.4% occurring only once. This clonotype was recorded at least ten times. Its antigen is still unknown. The source material was PBMCs, sampled before TCRalphabeta/CD19-depleted stem cell transplant. This receptor was taken from a boy less than two years old with acute myeloid leukemia, due to receive a stem cell transplant. The V gene is TRBV25-1, the J gene TRBJ2-7; no clear D. CDR3 in amino acids: CASRLLSEQYF. CDR3 DNA: TGTGCCAGCAGGCTCCTTAGCGAGCAGTACTTC.